Shown below are 7 T cell receptor beta chains from a single sample sequenced in a study of cytomegalovirus exposure and HLA in healthy donors. PCR was performed using 60 Vbeta and 13 Jbeta primers. Clones were sequenced by immunoSEQ multiplex PCR, and TCRdb holds only the in-frame ones, with some missing. The sample shows just over 150,000 clones, roughly 90% of them seen only once. The sequenced material came from PBMCs. Receptors were obtained from a woman between 18 and 30 years old in good health and CMV-seronegative.

The chain has TRBV5-1 and TRBJ2-1; TRBD2 aligns across 11 bases. The germline gives CDR1 SGHRS, CDR2 YFSETQ. J gave up 7 bases and V 4 bases, and 13 bases lay outside the gene matches. The CDR3 length is 17 residues. CDR3 DNA: TGCGCCAGCAGCCCGAGAGCGGGACTAGCGGAGAGGAATGAGCAGTTCTTC. Translated: CASSPRAGLAERNEQFF.

This CDR3 is CASRRGQEAFF. The CDR3 bases are TGTGCCAGTAGGAGGGGACAGGAAGCTTTCTTT. The rearrangement uses TRBV19 and TRBJ1-1; TRBD1 agrees at 7 bases. Germline loops: CDR1 LNHDA, CDR2 SQIVND (reference sequence). This CDR3 spans 11 amino acids. The V gene end was trimmed by 6 bases and the J gene end by 8 bases; junction bases not matched to a gene: 3.

The chain's CDR3 is CASSLSKNTEAFF. Written as DNA, the CDR3 is TGTGCCAGTAGTCTTAGCAAGAACACTGAAGCTTTCTTT. The V and J genes are TRBV19 and TRBJ1-1; D is undetermined. CDR3 length: 13 amino acids. The V gene lost 5 bases and the J gene lost 1 base, with 8 bases spanning the gap. Germline V gene data show CDR1 as LNHDA and CDR2 as SQIVND (reference sequence).

The gene calls are TRBV7-2 and TRBJ1-4; 10 bases are a match to TRBD1. Germline assignment: CDR1 SGHTA and CDR2 FQGNSA. V trimming: 4 bases; J trimming: 5 bases; junction bases outside the gene matches: 1. There are 14 residues in the CDR3. CDR3 nucleotides: TGTGCCAGCAGCTGGACAGGGGGAAATGAAAAACTGTTTTTT. Its protein product is CASSWTGGNEKLFF.

This clone has just a few counts. V is TRBV5-4 and J is TRBJ1-5; a weak D match, TRBD1 (5 bases). Trimming took off 0 bases at V and 9 bases at J, with 10 bases between the two ends. Germline assignment: CDR1 SGHNT and CDR2 YYREEE (reference sequence). There are 13 residues in the CDR3. The CDR3 is CASSLGPGGPQHF. The CDR3 nucleotides are TGTGCCAGCAGCTTGGGCCCCGGGGGGCCCCAGCATTTT. The whole variable domain, remainder taken from reference TRBV5-4 and TRBJ1-5, is ETGVTQSPTHLIKTRGQQVTLRCSSQSGHNTVSWYQQALGQGPQFIFQYYREEENGRGNFPPRFSGLQFPNYSSELNVNALELDDSALYLCASSLGPGGPQHFGDGTRLSIL.

The chain uses TRBV5-1 and TRBJ1-3; D is uncertain. The germline V and J ends were trimmed by 2 bases and 3 bases, with 9 bases remaining between them. The CDR3 extends over 14 amino acids. CDR1 and CDR2 from the germline V gene are SGHRS and YFSETQ. DNA for the CDR3: TGCGCCAGCAGCTTTTTCGGGGTTGGAAACACCATATATTTT. Translating it yields CASSFFGVGNTIYF.

The chain employs TRBV27 and TRBJ1-5; maybe TRBD1 (6 bases). Germline assignment: CDR1 MNHEY and CDR2 SMNVEV (reference sequence). The V end was cut by 6 bases, the J end by 4 bases, with 19 bases between. The CDR3 extends over 16 amino acids. CDR3 sequence: CASRPTVEQGNQPQHF. CDR3 nucleotide sequence: TGTGCCAGCAGACCGACGGTCGAACAGGGAAATCAGCCCCAGCATTTT.